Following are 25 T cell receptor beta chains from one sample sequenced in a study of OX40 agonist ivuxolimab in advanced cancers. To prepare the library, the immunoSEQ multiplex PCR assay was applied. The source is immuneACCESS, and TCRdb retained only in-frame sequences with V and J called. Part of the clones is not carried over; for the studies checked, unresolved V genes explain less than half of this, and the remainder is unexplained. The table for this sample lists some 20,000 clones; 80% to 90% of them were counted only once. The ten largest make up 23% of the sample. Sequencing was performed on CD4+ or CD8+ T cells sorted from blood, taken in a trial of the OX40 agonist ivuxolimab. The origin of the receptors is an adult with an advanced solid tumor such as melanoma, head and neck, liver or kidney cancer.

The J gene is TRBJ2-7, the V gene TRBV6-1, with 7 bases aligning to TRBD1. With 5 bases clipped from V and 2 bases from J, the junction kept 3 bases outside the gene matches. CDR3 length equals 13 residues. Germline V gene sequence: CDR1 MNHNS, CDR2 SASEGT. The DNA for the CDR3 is TGTGCCAGCAGTATCGACAGGGCCTACGAGCAGTACTTC. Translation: CASSIDRAYEQYF.

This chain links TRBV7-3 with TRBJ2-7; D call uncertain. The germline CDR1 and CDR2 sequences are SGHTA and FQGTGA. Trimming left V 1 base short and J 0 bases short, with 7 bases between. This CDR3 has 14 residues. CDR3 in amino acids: CASSLNSFSYEQYF. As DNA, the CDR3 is TGTGCCAGCAGCTTAAACAGCTTCTCCTACGAGCAGTACTTC.

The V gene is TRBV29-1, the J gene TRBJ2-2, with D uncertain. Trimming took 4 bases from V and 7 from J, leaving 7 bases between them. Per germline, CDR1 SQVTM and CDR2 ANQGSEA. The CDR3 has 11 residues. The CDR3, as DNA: TGCAGCGTTGTAAGTGGCGGGGAGCTGTTTTTT. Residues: CSVVSGGELFF.

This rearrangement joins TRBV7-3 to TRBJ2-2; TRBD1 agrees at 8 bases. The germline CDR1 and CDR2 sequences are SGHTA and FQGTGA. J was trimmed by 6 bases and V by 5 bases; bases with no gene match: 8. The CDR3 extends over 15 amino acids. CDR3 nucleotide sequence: TGTGCCAGCAGCCCCGGGACAGGCAGCGCCGGGGAGCTGTTTTTT. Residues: CASSPGTGSAGELFF.

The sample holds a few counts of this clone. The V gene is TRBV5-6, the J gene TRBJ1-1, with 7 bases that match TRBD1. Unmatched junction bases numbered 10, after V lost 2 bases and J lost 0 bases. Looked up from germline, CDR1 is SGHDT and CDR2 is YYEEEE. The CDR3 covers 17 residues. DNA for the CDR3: TGTGCCAGCAGCTTCAGCCAGGGGGAAGACATGAACACTGAAGCTTTCTTT. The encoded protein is CASSFSQGEDMNTEAFF.

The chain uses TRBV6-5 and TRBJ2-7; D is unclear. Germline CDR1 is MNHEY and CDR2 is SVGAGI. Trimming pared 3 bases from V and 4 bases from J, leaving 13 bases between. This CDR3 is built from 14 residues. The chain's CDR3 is CASSYNLGSYEQYF. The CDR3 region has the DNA TGTGCCAGCAGTTATAATCTCGGCAGTTACGAGCAGTACTTC.

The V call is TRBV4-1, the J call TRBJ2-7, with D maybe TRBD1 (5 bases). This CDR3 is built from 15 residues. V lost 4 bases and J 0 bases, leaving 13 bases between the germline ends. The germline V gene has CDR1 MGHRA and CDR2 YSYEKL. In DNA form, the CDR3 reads TGCGCCAGCAGCCTCTCAGGGTCAAGCTCCTACGAGCAGTACTTC. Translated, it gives CASSLSGSSSYEQYF.

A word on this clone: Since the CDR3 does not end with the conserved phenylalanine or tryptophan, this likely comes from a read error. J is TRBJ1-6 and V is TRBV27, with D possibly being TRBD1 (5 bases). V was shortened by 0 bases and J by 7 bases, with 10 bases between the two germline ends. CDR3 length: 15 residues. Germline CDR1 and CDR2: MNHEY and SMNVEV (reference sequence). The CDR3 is CASSLSRGRNSPLHL. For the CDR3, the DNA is TGTGCCAGCAGTTTATCGCGGGGCAGGAATTCACCCCTCCACCTT.

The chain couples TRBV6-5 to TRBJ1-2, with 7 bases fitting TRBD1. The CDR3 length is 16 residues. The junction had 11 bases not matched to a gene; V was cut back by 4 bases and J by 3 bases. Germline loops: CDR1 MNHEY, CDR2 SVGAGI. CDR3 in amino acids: CASSSYLGQGDYGYTF. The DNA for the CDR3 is TGTGCCAGCAGTTCCTACTTGGGGCAGGGGGACTATGGCTACACCTTC.

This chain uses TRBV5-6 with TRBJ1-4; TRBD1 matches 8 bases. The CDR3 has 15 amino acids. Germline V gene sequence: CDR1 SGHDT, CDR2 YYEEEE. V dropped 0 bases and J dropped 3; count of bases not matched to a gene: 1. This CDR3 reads CASSLGTGPNEKLFF. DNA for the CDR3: TGTGCCAGCAGCTTGGGGACAGGGCCTAATGAAAAACTGTTTTTT.

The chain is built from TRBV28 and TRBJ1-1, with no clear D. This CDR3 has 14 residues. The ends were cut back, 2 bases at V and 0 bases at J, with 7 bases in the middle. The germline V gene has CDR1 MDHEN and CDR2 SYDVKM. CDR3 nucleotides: TGTGCCAGCAGTTTACAGGCGATGAACACTGAAGCTTTCTTT. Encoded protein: CASSLQAMNTEAFF.

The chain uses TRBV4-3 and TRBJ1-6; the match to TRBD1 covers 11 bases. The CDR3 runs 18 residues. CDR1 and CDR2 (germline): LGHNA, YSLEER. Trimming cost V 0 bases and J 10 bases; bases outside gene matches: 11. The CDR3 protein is CASSQDSWTGGAGSPLHF. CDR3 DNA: TGCGCCAGCAGCCAAGATTCTTGGACAGGGGGCGCCGGGTCACCCCTCCACTTT.

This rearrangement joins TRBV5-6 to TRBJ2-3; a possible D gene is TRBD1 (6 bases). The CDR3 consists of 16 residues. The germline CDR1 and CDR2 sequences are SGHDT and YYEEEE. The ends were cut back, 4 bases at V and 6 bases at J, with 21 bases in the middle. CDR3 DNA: TGTGCCAGCAGCGTCTCACAGGGCCTCGGGTCTGATACGCAGTATTTT. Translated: CASSVSQGLGSDTQYF.

The CDR3 nucleotides are TGTGCCAGCAGCTTAGCCAGGGGGCTACCGGGGAACACTGAAGCTTTCTTT. Translation: CASSLARGLPGNTEAFF. This chain uses TRBV7-8 with TRBJ1-1, with 8 nucleotides matching TRBD1. After removal of 0 bases from V and 1 base from J, the junction contained 7 bases not matched to a gene. This CDR3 has 17 residues. From germline, CDR1 is SGHVS and CDR2 FQNEAQ.

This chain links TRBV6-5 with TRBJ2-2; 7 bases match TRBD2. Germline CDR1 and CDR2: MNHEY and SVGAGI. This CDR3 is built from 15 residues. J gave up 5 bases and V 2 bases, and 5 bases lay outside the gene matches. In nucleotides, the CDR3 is TGTGCCAGCAGTTACCTGGCGGGGGAAACCGGGGAGCTGTTTTTT. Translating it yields CASSYLAGETGELFF.

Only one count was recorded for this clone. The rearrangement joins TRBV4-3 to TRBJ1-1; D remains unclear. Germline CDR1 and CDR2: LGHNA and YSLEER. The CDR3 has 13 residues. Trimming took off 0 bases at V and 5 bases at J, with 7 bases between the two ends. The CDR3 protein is CASSQEPGTEAFF. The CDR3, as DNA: TGCGCCAGCAGCCAAGAGCCGGGGACTGAAGCTTTCTTT.

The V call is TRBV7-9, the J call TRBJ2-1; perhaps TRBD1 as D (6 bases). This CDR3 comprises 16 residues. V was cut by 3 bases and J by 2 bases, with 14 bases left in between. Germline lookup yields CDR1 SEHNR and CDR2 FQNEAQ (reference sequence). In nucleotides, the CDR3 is TGTGCCAGCAGCTTCTTGGACAGCCTTACCTACAATGAGCAGTTCTTC. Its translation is CASSFLDSLTYNEQFF. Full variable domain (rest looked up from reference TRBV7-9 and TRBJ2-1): DTGVSQNPRHKITKRGQNVTFRCDPISEHNRLYWYRQTLGQGPEFLTYFQNEAQLEKSRLLSDRFSAERPKGSFSTLEIQRTEQGDSAMYLCASSFLDSLTYNEQFFGPGTRLTVL.

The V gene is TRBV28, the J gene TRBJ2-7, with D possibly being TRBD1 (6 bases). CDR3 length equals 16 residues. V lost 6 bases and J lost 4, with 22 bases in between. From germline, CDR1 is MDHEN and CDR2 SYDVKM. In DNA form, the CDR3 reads TGTGCCAGCAGGTCTCCTTTCAGGGGAGTAGTGTACGAGCAGTACTTC. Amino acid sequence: CASRSPFRGVVYEQYF. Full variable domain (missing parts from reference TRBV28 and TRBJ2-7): DVKVTQSSRYLVKRTGEKVFLECVQDMDHENMFWYRQDPGLGLRLIYFSYDVKMKEKGDIPEGYSVSREKKERFSLILESASTNQTSMYLCASRSPFRGVVYEQYFGPGTRLTVT.

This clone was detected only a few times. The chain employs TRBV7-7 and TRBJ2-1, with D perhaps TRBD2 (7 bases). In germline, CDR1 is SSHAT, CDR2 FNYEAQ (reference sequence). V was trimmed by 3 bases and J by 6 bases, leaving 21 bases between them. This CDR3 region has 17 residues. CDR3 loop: CASSLDSGGANTNEQFF. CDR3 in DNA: TGTGCCAGCAGCTTGGACAGTGGGGGGGCGAATACCAATGAGCAGTTCTTC.

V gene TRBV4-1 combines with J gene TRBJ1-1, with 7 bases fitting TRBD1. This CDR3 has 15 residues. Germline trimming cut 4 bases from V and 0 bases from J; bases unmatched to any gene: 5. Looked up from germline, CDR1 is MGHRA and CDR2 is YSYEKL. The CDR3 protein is CASSPLQGMNTEAFF. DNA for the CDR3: TGCGCCAGCAGCCCCCTACAGGGGATGAACACTGAAGCTTTCTTT.

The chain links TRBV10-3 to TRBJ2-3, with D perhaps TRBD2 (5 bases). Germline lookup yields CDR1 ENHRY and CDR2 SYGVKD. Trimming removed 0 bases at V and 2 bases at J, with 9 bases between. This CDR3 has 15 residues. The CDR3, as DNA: TGTGCCATCAGTGAGTCGGAGGCGCTCACAGATACGCAGTATTTT. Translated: CAISESEALTDTQYF.

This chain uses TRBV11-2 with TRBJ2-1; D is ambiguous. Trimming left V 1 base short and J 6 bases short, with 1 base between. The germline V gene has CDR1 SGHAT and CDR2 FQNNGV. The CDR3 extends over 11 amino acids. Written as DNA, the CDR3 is TGTGCCAGCAGCTTAGTCAATGAGCAGTTCTTC. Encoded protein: CASSLVNEQFF.

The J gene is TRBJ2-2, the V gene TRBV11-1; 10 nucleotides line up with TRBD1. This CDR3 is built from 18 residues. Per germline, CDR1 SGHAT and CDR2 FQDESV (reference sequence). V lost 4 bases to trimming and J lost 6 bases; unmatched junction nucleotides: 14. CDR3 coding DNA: TGTGCCAGCAGCTCCCCTTTCTCCGGGACAGGGGCATCCGGGGAGCTGTTTTTT. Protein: CASSSPFSGTGASGELFF.

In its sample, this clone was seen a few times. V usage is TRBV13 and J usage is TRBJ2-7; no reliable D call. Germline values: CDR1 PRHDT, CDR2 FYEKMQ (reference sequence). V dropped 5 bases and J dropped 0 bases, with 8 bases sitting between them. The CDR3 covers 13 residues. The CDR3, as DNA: TGTGCCAGCAGCGTACAGAGCTCCTACGAGCAGTACTTC. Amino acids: CASSVQSSYEQYF. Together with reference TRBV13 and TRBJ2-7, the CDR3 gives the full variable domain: AAGVIQSPRHLIKEKRETATLKCYPIPRHDTVYWYQQGPGQDPQFLISFYEKMQSDKGSIPDRFSAQQFSDYHSELNMSSLELGDSALYFCASSVQSSYEQYFGPGTRLTVT.

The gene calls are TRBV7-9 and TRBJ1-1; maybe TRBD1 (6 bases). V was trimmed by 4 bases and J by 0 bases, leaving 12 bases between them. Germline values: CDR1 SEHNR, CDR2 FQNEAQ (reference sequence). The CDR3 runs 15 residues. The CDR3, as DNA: TGTGCCAGCAGCTCCCTTGGGGGCATGAACACTGAAGCTTTCTTT. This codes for CASSSLGGMNTEAFF.